One sample yielded the 30 T cell receptor beta chains listed below, sequenced in a study of blood T cell repertoires in COVID-19. The data were produced by immunoSEQ multiplex PCR, yet TCRdb's version contains in-frame clones alone and is incomplete. The repertoire includes roughly 170,000 clones, 88% of them detected once, and 20% to 30% sits in the top ten. The sequenced sample consisted of peripheral blood. Receptors originate from a man aged 60-69 years with acute or convalescent COVID-19.

This chain uses TRBV14 with TRBJ2-1; 10 nucleotides align to TRBD2. The germline CDR1 and CDR2 sequences are SGHDN and FVKESK. CDR3 size: 17 residues. V shed 1 base and J 4 bases; nucleotides not matched to a gene: 7. In DNA, the CDR3 is TGTGCCAGCAGCCAAGTCTGGAGACTAGCGGGTTACAATGAGCAGTTCTTC. Amino acids: CASSQVWRLAGYNEQFF.

Regarding this clone: The sample has other DNA sequences that encode this CDR3 too. This chain connects TRBV5-1 to TRBJ1-4; 8 bases are shared with TRBD1. The V segment lost 2 bases and the J segment 8 bases; nucleotides outside the gene matches: 5. Per germline, CDR1 SGHRS and CDR2 YFSETQ. This CDR3 is 14 amino acids long. The chain's CDR3 is CASSLGQGGEKLFF. In DNA form, the CDR3 reads TGCGCCAGCAGCTTAGGACAGGGCGGAGAAAAACTGTTTTTT.

The chain recombines TRBV4-1 with TRBJ2-5; the match to TRBD1 covers 9 bases. Germline V gives CDR1 MGHRA, CDR2 YSYEKL. With V trimmed by 0 bases and J by 5 bases, 10 bases remained unmatched. The CDR3 is 17 amino acids. The CDR3 coding sequence is TGCGCCAGCAGCCAAGATCAAGGGACAGGGTGGGGCGAGACCCAGTACTTC. Its translation: CASSQDQGTGWGETQYF.

The V gene is TRBV30, the J gene TRBJ2-5; 13 nucleotides agree with TRBD2. Trimming at V came to 5 bases and at J to 8 bases, leaving 11 bases not matched to a gene. CDR3 size: 15 residues. Germline-derived CDR1 and CDR2 are GTSNPN and SVGIG (reference sequence). CDR3 amino acids: CAWASGLAGSATQYF. The CDR3 DNA reads as TGTGCCTGGGCCTCGGGACTAGCGGGGAGCGCTACCCAGTACTTC.

The gene calls are TRBV5-5 and TRBJ1-1, with 9 bases fitting TRBD1. V trimming: 2 bases; J trimming: 6 bases; junction bases outside the gene matches: 8. Germline CDR1 is SGHKS and CDR2 is YYEKEE (reference sequence). CDR3 length equals 15 residues. In DNA form, the CDR3 reads TGTGCCAGCAGCTTCCCCGACAGGGGGGTCCCTGAAGCTTTCTTT. Amino acid sequence: CASSFPDRGVPEAFF.

This clone was counted once. The chain links TRBV6-5 to TRBJ2-7; no clear D gene. Germline lookup yields CDR1 MNHEY and CDR2 SVGAGI. The CDR3 covers 13 residues. Trimming removed 2 bases from V and 5 bases from J, with 10 bases in between. CDR3 residues: CASSYRALDEQYV. As DNA, the CDR3 is TGTGCCAGCAGTTACCGCGCGCTTGACGAGCAGTACGTC.

This sequence joins TRBV3-1 (or the pseudogene TRBV3-2) and TRBJ1-6; D is unclear. This CDR3 has 14 residues. Trimming took 4 bases from V and 7 from J, leaving 11 bases between them. Germline-derived CDR1 and CDR2 are LGHDT and YNNKEL (reference sequence). DNA for the CDR3: TGTGCCAGCAGCCCTGCCTATCGGAATTCACCCCTCCACTTT. This codes for CASSPAYRNSPLHF.

J is TRBJ1-4 and V is TRBV2; D not resolved. V lost 6 bases and J 7 bases, leaving 12 bases between the germline ends. The CDR3 has 13 residues. Germline-derived CDR1 and CDR2 are SNHLY and FYNNEI. For the CDR3, the DNA is TGTGCCAGCAGCTTGGGCGATAGTGAAAAACTGTTTTTT. It translates to CASSLGDSEKLFF.

The rearrangement links TRBV19 to TRBJ2-3, with D perhaps TRBD2 (6 bases). Germline CDR1 reads LNHDA; CDR2 reads SQIVND (reference sequence). The CDR3 contains 13 residues. V was cut by 5 bases and J by 4 bases, with 10 bases left in between. The CDR3 sequence is CASSARLADTQYF. CDR3 in DNA: TGTGCCAGTAGTGCCCGACTAGCAGATACGCAGTATTTT.

The V and J genes are TRBV7-9 and TRBJ1-5, with D perhaps matching TRBD1 (6 bases). V lost 7 bases, J lost 4 bases, and 11 bases lay in between. Germline V gives CDR1 SEHNR, CDR2 FQNEAQ (reference sequence). CDR3 length: 13 residues. The CDR3 reads CASNRDPNQPQHF. CDR3 in DNA: TGTGCCAGCAACAGGGACCCTAATCAGCCCCAGCATTTT. Variable domain in full (rest from reference TRBV7-9 and TRBJ1-5): DTGVSQNPRHKITKRGQNVTFRCDPISEHNRLYWYRQTLGQGPEFLTYFQNEAQLEKSRLLSDRFSAERPKGSFSTLEIQRTEQGDSAMYLCASNRDPNQPQHFGDGTRLSIL.

Only one count was recorded for this clone. The CDR3, as DNA: TGTGCCAGCAGCCAAGATAGAGGACAGGGAAAGGGGCAGTTCTTC. It is translated as CASSQDRGQGKGQFF. The V call is TRBV3-1 (or the pseudogene TRBV3-2), the J call TRBJ2-1, with TRBD1 matching 8 bases. There are 15 residues in the CDR3. Germline CDR1 and CDR2: LGHDT and YNNKEL (reference sequence). The trim removed 0 bases at V and 12 bases at J, leaving 10 bases unmatched.

The chain has TRBV3-1 (or the pseudogene TRBV3-2) and TRBJ2-7; 10 bases agree with TRBD1. Losses at the gene ends were 1 base for V and 5 bases for J; bases not matched to a gene: 5. The germline V gene encodes CDR1 LGHDT and CDR2 YNNKEL (reference sequence). The CDR3 length is 15 residues. The DNA for the CDR3 is TGTGCCAGCAGCCAAGCGGGACAGGGGTCGGACGAGCAGTACTTC. It translates to CASSQAGQGSDEQYF.

This sequence joins TRBV6-1 and TRBJ2-6, with D possibly TRBD1 on 6 matching bases. Germline V gene sequence: CDR1 MNHNS, CDR2 SASEGT. CDR3 length equals 18 residues. With 4 bases removed from V and 0 bases from J, the gap between germline ends came to 16 bases. The CDR3 DNA follows: TGTGCCAGCAGTGCTCCGTCGCAGGGGAACTCTGGGGCCAACGTCCTGACTTTC. Its translation: CASSAPSQGNSGANVLTF.

V gene TRBV5-1 combines with J gene TRBJ1-4; the match to TRBD1 covers 7 bases. This CDR3 contains 15 residues. In germline, CDR1 is SGHRS, CDR2 YFSETQ. Unmatched junction bases numbered 6, after V lost 0 bases and J lost 7 bases. The CDR3 DNA is TGCGCCAGCAGCTTGGGGACAGGCTCGGGTGAAAAACTGTTTTTT. Protein product: CASSLGTGSGEKLFF. Drawing the rest from reference TRBV5-1 and TRBJ1-4, the complete variable domain is KAGVTQTPRYLIKTRGQQVTLSCSPISGHRSVSWYQQTPGQGLQFLFEYFSETQRNKGNFPGRFSGRQFSNSRSEMNVSTLELGDSALYLCASSLGTGSGEKLFFGSGTQLSVL.

Details on this clone: A read error may account for a junction end that differs from germline. This sequence joins TRBV4-3 and TRBJ1-1; D is unresolved. The CDR3 length is 13 residues. Germline V CDR1 and CDR2: LGHNA, YSLEER. The CDR3 loop is CASSQDVDARRAF. CDR3 nucleotides: TGCGCCAGCAGCCAAGATGTGGACGCCCGGCGGGCCTTT.

The chain links TRBV5-5 to TRBJ1-1, with 8 nucleotides matching TRBD1. The V gene end was trimmed by 4 bases and the J gene end by 4 bases; junction bases not matched to a gene: 9. CDR1 is SGHKS, CDR2 YYEKEE, per germline (reference sequence). The CDR3 runs to 15 residues. The CDR3 sequence: CASSLLTGVGTEAFF. CDR3 nucleotide sequence: TGTGCCAGCAGCCTACTGACAGGGGTTGGCACTGAAGCTTTCTTT.

The rearrangement uses TRBV29-1 and TRBJ1-2; D is unresolved. The CDR3 runs to 16 residues. Germline CDR1 and CDR2: SQVTM and ANQGSEA. Trimming pared 0 bases from V and 4 bases from J, leaving 18 bases between. CDR3 nucleotide sequence: TGCAGCGTTGAAGATCTTCTCCGGGGAGGGTTCTATGGCTACACCTTC. Amino acids: CSVEDLLRGGFYGYTF.

The V gene is TRBV5-6, the J gene TRBJ1-1, with TRBD1 as a possible D gene (5 bases). This CDR3 is built from 14 residues. Trimming shortened V by 4 bases and J by 1 base, and 11 bases separated the two germline ends. CDR1 is SGHDT and CDR2 is YYEEEE in the germline V gene. CDR3 region: CASSTGTGNTEAFF. In nucleotides, the CDR3 is TGTGCCAGCAGCACCGGAACAGGGAACACTGAAGCTTTCTTT.

This clone has a handful of counts. V and J are TRBV5-6 and TRBJ1-5; D is perhaps TRBD1 (5 bases). The V gene's germline CDR1 is SGHDT and CDR2 YYEEEE. The CDR3 length is 13 residues. V lost 3 bases and J 6 bases, leaving 10 bases between the germline ends. The CDR3 reads CASSSPGGQPQHF. The CDR3 DNA reads as TGTGCCAGCAGCTCGCCGGGGGGTCAGCCCCAGCATTTT. Together with reference TRBV5-6 and TRBJ1-5, the CDR3 gives the full variable domain: DAGVTQSPTHLIKTRGQQVTLRCSPKSGHDTVSWYQQALGQGPQFIFQYYEEEERQRGNFPDRFSGHQFPNYSSELNVNALLLGDSALYLCASSSPGGQPQHFGDGTRLSIL.

The chain combines TRBV7-2 with TRBJ1-2, with TRBD1 matching 8 bases. Per the germline V gene, CDR1 is SGHTA and CDR2 is FQGNSA. The CDR3 consists of 14 residues. The V segment lost 5 bases and the J segment 4 bases; nucleotides outside the gene matches: 6. CDR3 nucleotide sequence: TGTGCCAGCAGCCCAAGGACAGGGTTCTATGGCTACACCTTC. Its translation: CASSPRTGFYGYTF.

J is TRBJ1-1 and V is TRBV6-5, with D tentatively TRBD1 (6 bases). The V end was cut by 6 bases, the J end by 8 bases, with 10 bases between. The CDR3 runs to 11 residues. Germline CDR1 MNHEY, CDR2 SVGAGI. The CDR3 sequence: CASRQGLEAFF. The CDR3 nucleotides read TGTGCCAGCAGACAGGGTCTAGAAGCTTTCTTT.

The J gene is TRBJ1-2, the V gene TRBV11-2, with D possibly being TRBD1 (5 bases). The V end lost 5 bases, the J end lost 4 bases, and 8 bases lay between the germline ends. This CDR3 region has 12 residues. Germline V CDR1 and CDR2: SGHAT, FQNNGV. The CDR3 DNA follows: TGTGCCAGCAGCAGGGGAGGCTATGGCTACACCTTC. Its protein product is CASSRGGYGYTF.

The sample holds a few counts of this clone. The chain couples TRBV5-1 to TRBJ2-1; TRBD1 matches at 7 bases. The CDR3 has 14 amino acids. Trimming took 4 bases from V and 8 from J; bases not matched to a gene: 9. CDR1 is SGHRS, CDR2 YFSETQ, per germline. The CDR3 here is CASSLGRQGHEQFF. In DNA form, the CDR3 reads TGCGCCAGCAGCCTGGGAAGACAGGGCCATGAGCAGTTCTTC.

This clone was seen just once. The CDR3 loop reads CASSLAGYSGGYTF. The CDR3 DNA reads TGTGCCAGCAGCTTAGCCGGTTACTCGGGGGGCTACACCTTC. The chain combines TRBV7-8 with TRBJ1-2; D is unclear. The CDR3 totals 14 residues. Trimming took off 0 bases at V and 8 bases at J, with 13 bases between the two ends. CDR1 is SGHVS, CDR2 FQNEAQ, per germline.

The chain uses TRBV18 and TRBJ2-5; D is possibly TRBD2 (5 bases). V was pared by 0 bases and J by 4 bases, with 9 bases between. CDR3 size: 14 residues. Looked up from germline, CDR1 is KGHSH and CDR2 is LQKENI. CDR3 DNA sequence: TGTGCCAGCTCACCACCCGGACTGAGAGAGACCCAGTACTTC. Translated: CASSPPGLRETQYF.

This clone was detected a few times. The V call is TRBV18, the J call TRBJ1-1, with a possible D match to TRBD1 (5 bases). The CDR3 has 15 residues. Looked up from germline, CDR1 is KGHSH and CDR2 is LQKENI. The ends were cut back, 0 bases at V and 0 bases at J, with 8 bases in the middle. Written as DNA, the CDR3 is TGTGCCAGCTCACCACCCTCGGGGGTGAACACTGAAGCTTTCTTT. Its translation: CASSPPSGVNTEAFF.

The chain has TRBV12-5 and TRBJ2-7; 9 nucleotides agree with TRBD1. The junction had 9 bases not matched to a gene; V was cut back by 5 bases and J by 4 bases. There are 15 residues in the CDR3. Germline-derived CDR1 and CDR2 are LGHNT and FRNRAP. CDR3 coding DNA: TGTGCTAGTGGTCCCCCGGGACAGGGATATTACGAGCAGTACTTC. It codes for CASGPPGQGYYEQYF.

This chain links TRBV7-9 with TRBJ1-3; D is uncertain. Trimming stripped 1 base from V and 0 bases from J, with 10 bases between. The CDR3 spans 16 residues. CDR1 SEHNR and CDR2 FQNEAQ come from the germline V gene (reference sequence). CDR3 DNA sequence: TGTGCCAGCAGCTTAGGTAGCCGGCACTCTGGAAACACCATATATTTT. This translates into CASSLGSRHSGNTIYF.

The V gene is TRBV7-6, the J gene TRBJ2-1; 8 bases map to TRBD2. Trimming cost V 5 bases and J 4 bases; bases outside gene matches: 10. The CDR3 extends over 16 amino acids. In germline, CDR1 is SGHVS, CDR2 FNYEAQ. The CDR3 is CASSLDGGRPYNEQFF. Here the CDR3 DNA reads TGTGCCAGCAGCCTAGACGGCGGGAGGCCTTACAATGAGCAGTTCTTC.

J is TRBJ2-7 and V is TRBV11-3; D possibly corresponds to TRBD1 (5 bases). In germline, CDR1 is SGHNT, CDR2 YENEEA. This CDR3 is built from 13 residues. The V end lost 2 bases, the J end lost 1 base, and 6 bases lay between the germline ends. CDR3 residues: CASSLSGSYEQYF. The DNA of the CDR3 is TGTGCCAGCAGCTTATCAGGGTCCTACGAGCAGTACTTC.